The T cell receptor beta chain under discussion was sequenced for a study of blood T cell repertoires in COVID-19. Overall study context: Samples came from the United States, Italy and Spain, spanning acute and convalescent COVID-19.

The V and J ends lost 5 bases and 5 bases, in that order; junction bases with no gene match: 11. The CDR3 totals 16 residues. Germline CDR1 and CDR2: KGHDR and SFDVKD. TCRdb's copy holds only in-frame clones and misses some; the assay was immunoSEQ multiplex PCR. Among roughly 170,000 clones, approximately 86% were seen once, and the ten largest hold 15% to 20%. Symptom resolution, clearance, or two negative PCRs marked the recovered donors of Cohort 3. The sequenced material came from PBMCs or T cells enriched from blood (not recorded which). The clonotype originates from a man aged 60 to 69 who had recovered from COVID-19. The V gene is TRBV24-1, the J gene TRBJ2-5; 9 nucleotides match TRBD1. DNA for the CDR3: TGTGCCACCAGTGCCGGTCGGACAGGGGATGGGGAGACCCAGTACTTC. Its protein product is CATSAGRTGDGETQYF.